This T cell receptor beta chain was found in a study of shared clonotypes between healthy human individuals (dated by TCRdb to 2018 to 2020). As for the study more broadly: The cohort included a few men and a couple of women between 18 and 49 years of age. For each donor, CD4 naive and CD4 memory were each run on three plates, CD8 naive on two plates, and CD8 memory on one plate. To estimate repertoire size and how much clonotypes are shared between individuals, the study performed deep sequencing of blood TCR repertoires from a handful of healthy adults. Different laboratories and diverse techniques were used to prepare libraries and sequence TCR repertoires, to increase sequencing depth and limit assay-specific biases. Leukapheresis yielded between about 0.8 and 9.5 billion PBMCs per donor.

Using the deep immunoSEQ assay, multiplex PCR amplified TCR CDR3 regions from genomic DNA. Extracted genomic DNA from each cell subset was distributed evenly across all wells of several immunoSEQ 96-well plates, and each plate was treated as a replicate. For sorted subsets, about 200 ng genomic DNA, equal to 30,000 or so T cell genomes, was loaded into each replicate PCR. Purified libraries were quantified with a Qubit 3.0 fluorometer, sized on a Bioanalyzer 2100, and re-quantified with the KAPA Library Quantification kit. A separate single-read 150-cycle Illumina NextSeq 550 flow cell was used to sequence each immunoSEQ 96-well plate. Processing in the source paper ran as follows. Because only junctional sequences without quality scores were contained in the immunoSEQ output, filtering matching that applied to full-length reads could not be performed. Sequences were annotated with PyIR, a Python wrapper for IgBLAST v1.9, and V/J genes and CDR3 were assigned using IMGT germline references. Reads were removed for weak V/J assignments (E-value above 1e-6), missing CDR3, stop codons, out-of-frame junctions, or ambiguous translated residues. V3J clonotypes were defined as sequences sharing the same inferred V gene, J gene, and CDR3 amino acid sequence. To compute the percentage overlap between repertoires, the number of shared unique clonotypes was divided by the size of the smaller repertoire. Repertoire richness was assessed with RTK rarefaction, the Chao1 estimator, and Recon v2.1 estimates of unobserved clonotypes. For all TCRbeta clonotypes obtained by the gDNA method from four donors, generation probabilities were computed with OLGA. This immuneACCESS table, as held by TCRdb, lists in-frame sequences with V and J called but not all clones. Of the missing ones, under half trace to an unresolved V gene in checked studies; the others have no known cause. V, J and clone size derive from that table, while D and trimming were established from the DNA sequence. The sample table shows roughly 2.5 million clones, and just over 90% are seen once. Of the sample, over 0.12% is held by the ten largest clones.

The research as a whole found: Compared with non-shared clonotypes, clonotypes shared by all four sorted-subset donors had higher generation probabilities. Pairwise subsampling indicated that sequencing depth was expected to affect the degree of clonotype sharing among donors. Even with the large sequencing depth, rarefaction of the sorted-subset datasets indicated that sequencing was incomplete. When a handful of donors were compared, the shared fraction of clonotypes was about 5% for naive CD4, around 3.6% for naive CD8, roughly 2.5% for memory CD4, and less than 0.5% for memory CD8. The small number of donors limited the genetic and exposure-history diversity represented. Naive subsets generally had larger estimated clonotype richness than memory subsets did. Only blood was sampled, and tissue TCR repertoires likely differ from those in blood.

Worth noting for this clone: Its antigen remains undetermined. No base-level quality is on record; no much larger clone is a single base apart.

The CDR3 has 15 amino acids, counting the end cysteine and phenylalanine. Left in the record is the CDR3 DNA by itself, 45 bases read in frame from the first base. V was cut back by 4 bases and J by 3 bases, leaving a gap of 16 bases between them. Via the germline V gene (reference sequence), CDR1 is MNHNY and CDR2 SVGAGI. The donors were healthy, HIV-negative adults who had no recently reported acute infections or vaccinations. Every donor was a Caucasian adult living in Nashville, Tennessee, USA. CD4+ T cells were enriched by magnetic negative selection, after which naive cells were positively selected on CD45RA and the negative fraction was taken as the memory subset. After blood collection by leukapheresis, PBMCs were isolated using Ficoll-Histopaque density gradient centrifugation and then cryopreserved in the vapor phase of liquid nitrogen. Analytical flow cytometry was used to check the purity and quantity of every magnetically sorted T cell population. Genomic DNA was isolated from each sorted fraction and quantified by UV absorbance on a Nanodrop 2000c.

The sequenced sample consisted of naive CD4+ T cells sorted from blood. The cell subset or site label of this sample denotes: CD45RA+ positively selected. The receptor chain draws on TRBV6-6 and TRBJ2-7; D gene: possibly TRBD2, on 6 matching bases. This clonotype was obtained from a man younger than 35 in good health. Here is the DNA: TGTGCCAGCAGTTCGACCGGGGCCGGGGGCTACGAGCAGTACTTC. The translation is CASSSTGAGGYEQYF.